This T cell receptor (beta chain) was found in a study of control samples from healthy donors and cancer patients. Measured with immunoSEQ multiplex PCR; TCRdb has only the in-frame clones, and not every one. The repertoire holds about 120,000 clones, with around 92% as singletons. The CDR3 length is 16 residues. CDR1 is SGHAT and CDR2 is FQNNGV in the germline V gene. Between the trimmed V and J ends, which lost 1 base and 1 base, there was a span of 13 bases. This clone was seen a handful of times. The sequenced material came from blood. The receptor was isolated from a woman in her 50s in good health. V usage is TRBV11-2 and J usage is TRBJ1-1; D is undetermined. The DNA of the CDR3 is TGTGCCAGCAGCTTAGGGCGGAATGTATGGAACACTGAAGCTTTCTTT. Translation: CASSLGRNVWNTEAFF.